A single sample gave rise to the 6 T cell receptor beta chains below, sequenced in a study of Graves' ophthalmopathy and Graves' hyperthyroidism. Beta-chain TCR CDR3 regions were amplified from RNA transcripts. After a first-round RT-PCR with HTBI primers, a second-round multiplex PCR was run. TCRdb redid the calling of the multiplex PCR reads with MiXCR, one entry per CDR3 protein. Of 600,000 to 700,000 distinct CDR3 sequences in the sample, about 41% were seen once. Sequencing was performed on peripheral blood. The receptor set was obtained from an adult man with Graves' ophthalmopathy.

The chain carries TRBV10-3 and TRBJ2-4; D call uncertain. Germline CDR1 is ENHRY and CDR2 is SYGVKD. V dropped 0 bases and J dropped 6 bases, with 12 bases sitting between them. The CDR3 sequence is 15 residues long. This chain's CDR3 is CAISESGEIPNIQYF. In DNA form, the CDR3 reads TGTGCCATCAGTGAGTCTGGAGAGATTCCAAACATTCAGTACTTC.

The chain is built from TRBV10-3 and TRBJ1-6; D is possibly TRBD1 (6 bases). Germline CDR1 ENHRY, CDR2 SYGVKD. The ends were cut back, 2 bases at V and 10 bases at J, with 15 bases in the middle. The CDR3 runs 15 residues. CDR3 nucleotide sequence: TGTGCCATCAGTGAGACCACAGGGATGGGATCACCCCTCCACTTT. It is translated as CAISETTGMGSPLHF.

V usage is TRBV10-2 and J usage is TRBJ2-7, with 8 nucleotides matching TRBD1. Germline V gene data show CDR1 as WSHSY and CDR2 as SAAADI. V lost 8 bases to trimming and J lost 5 bases; unmatched junction nucleotides: 8. The CDR3 is made up of 13 amino acids. CDR3 region: CASFGQGWDEQYF. Written as DNA, the CDR3 is TGCGCCAGCTTCGGACAGGGCTGGGACGAGCAGTACTTC.

This clonotype was seen repeatedly, ten times or more. The chain is built from TRBV27 and TRBJ2-5, with 7 nucleotides matching TRBD1. Per the germline V gene, CDR1 is MNHEY and CDR2 is SMNVEV (reference sequence). CDR3 length: 13 amino acids. This CDR3 is CARTGGLQETQYF. The CDR3 nucleotides read TGTGCGAGGACAGGCGGGTTACAAGAGACCCAGTACTTC.

This clonotype was recorded at least ten times. The chain carries TRBV10-3 and TRBJ1-2, with 10 bases that match TRBD1. The CDR3 sequence is 13 residues long. V was pared by 5 bases and J by 9 bases, with 6 bases of the junction left unmatched. CDR1 ENHRY and CDR2 SYGVKD come from the germline V gene. CDR3: CAISRQGAESYTF. The CDR3 DNA sequence: TGTGCCATCAGTAGACAGGGGGCAGAAAGCTACACCTTC.

As regards this clonotype: At one end the junction does not follow the germline gene, possibly because of a read error. Written as DNA, the CDR3 is TGCGCCAGCACCACGAATGGCCAGGGGGCTGTAACTGAAGCTTTCTTT. This sequence encodes CASTTNGQGAVTEAFF. The chain uses TRBV5-6 and TRBJ1-1; TRBD1 matches 8 bases. The CDR3 loop spans 16 amino acids. Germline V gives CDR1 SGHDT, CDR2 YYEEEE.